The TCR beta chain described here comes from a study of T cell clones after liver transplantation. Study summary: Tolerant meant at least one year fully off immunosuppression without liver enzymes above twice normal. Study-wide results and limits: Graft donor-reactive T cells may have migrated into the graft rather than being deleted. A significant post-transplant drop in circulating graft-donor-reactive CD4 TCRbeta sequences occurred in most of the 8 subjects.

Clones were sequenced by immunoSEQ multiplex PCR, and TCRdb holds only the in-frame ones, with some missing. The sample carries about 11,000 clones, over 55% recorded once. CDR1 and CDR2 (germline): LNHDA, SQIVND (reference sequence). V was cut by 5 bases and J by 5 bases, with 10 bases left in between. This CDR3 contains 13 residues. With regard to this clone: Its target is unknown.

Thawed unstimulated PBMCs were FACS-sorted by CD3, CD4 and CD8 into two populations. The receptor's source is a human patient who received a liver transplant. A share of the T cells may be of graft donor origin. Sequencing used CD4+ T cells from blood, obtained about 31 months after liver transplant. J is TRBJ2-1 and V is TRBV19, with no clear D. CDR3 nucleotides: TGTGCCAGTAGTCTGTACAGCGACAATGAGCAGTTCTTC. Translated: CASSLYSDNEQFF.